This T cell receptor beta chain was captured in a study of T cells after posttransplantation cyclophosphamide. Study findings and constraints: Tissue-infiltrating T cells from skin or gut overlapped little with blood T cells. Recipient CMV seropositivity and CMV reactivation strongly tracked TRB clonality.

The CDR3 has 15 residues. Germline V gene data show CDR1 as SGHTA and CDR2 as FQGNSA. V gave up 4 bases and J gave up 0 bases, with 9 bases separating them. Sequencing used immunoSEQ multiplex PCR; TCRdb keeps in-frame clones, though not all of them. Listed for the sample are about 39,000 clones, none seen a single time. This clone was detected ten times or more. Its matching antigen is unknown. The TCR was taken from a woman aged 45 to 65 in good health and a related stem cell transplant donor. The specimen was PBMCs. This chain connects TRBV7-2 to TRBJ2-2; D is ambiguous. The CDR3 DNA reads TGTGCCAGCAGCTGGCGCAGCGCGAACACCGGGGAGCTGTTTTTT. Translation: CASSWRSANTGELFF.